The 22 T cell receptor beta chains below come from one sample, sequenced in a study of T cells expressing NK-cell markers. TCRdb re-called the 5' RACE reads and shows each CDR3 protein once, DNA omitted. This sample contains 400,000 to 550,000 distinct CDR3 sequences. Sequenced input: blood T cells: a sorted CD56 or NKG2C T cell subset, CD4+ or CD8+ T cells, or bulk PBMC T cells (not recorded which). The receptors originated from a woman between 18 and 75 years old in good health.

The chain joins TRBV20-1 to TRBJ2-3; with no DNA, the TCRdb D assignment of TRBD2 cannot be verified. Germline V gene sequence: CDR1 DFQATT, CDR2 SNEGSKA (reference sequence). The CDR3 is 17 amino acids. The CDR3 here is CSARILGTSGYTDTQYF.

The chain links TRBV12-3 or TRBV12-4 to TRBJ2-1; without DNA, the TCRdb call of TRBD2 cannot be checked. The CDR3 sequence is 12 residues long. CDR3 protein: CASSQLADEQFF.

The V gene is TRBV12-3 or TRBV12-4, the J gene TRBJ2-4; TCRdb proposes TRBD2, but this gene call is untestable without DNA. The CDR3 runs 16 residues. The CDR3 loop reads CASSLAGGQAKNIQYF.

The V call is TRBV6-1, the J call TRBJ1-5; as DNA is missing, the TRBD1 call by TCRdb cannot be tested. The CDR3 extends over 16 amino acids. Germline CDR1 reads MNHNS; CDR2 reads SASEGT. CDR3: CASSRAGQGGTQPQHF.

The rearrangement uses TRBV7-3 and TRBJ2-6. The CDR3 loop spans 14 amino acids. CDR1 is SGHTA and CDR2 is FQGTGA in the germline V gene. CDR3 protein: CASSLMGGANVLTF.

V and J are TRBV5-1 and TRBJ1-2; TCRdb lists TRBD1, though no DNA is available to test this call. From germline, CDR1 is SGHRS and CDR2 YFSETQ. The CDR3 has 17 amino acids. This chain's CDR3 is CASSYDLPGQGRYGYTF.

The chain carries TRBV6-6 and TRBJ2-1; the TCRdb call, TRBD1, lacks DNA for checking. Germline CDR1 reads MNHNY; CDR2 reads SVGAGI (reference sequence). The CDR3 contains 13 residues. The CDR3 sequence is CASSLSQSAEQFF.

V gene TRBV20-1 combines with J gene TRBJ2-7. Germline CDR1 reads DFQATT; CDR2 reads SNEGSKA (reference sequence). The CDR3 is 13 amino acids. Here the CDR3 reads CSARDLGSYEQYF.

The rearrangement joins TRBV6-6 to TRBJ2-5; TCRdb's assignment of TRBD2 cannot be checked, as there is no DNA. This CDR3 is built from 12 residues. Germline V lookup: CDR1 MNHNY, CDR2 SVGAGI (reference sequence). The CDR3 loop reads CASGSSRETQYF.

V is TRBV5-1 and J is TRBJ2-3; TCRdb's assignment of TRBD1 cannot be checked, as there is no DNA. This CDR3 has 14 residues. Germline V gene lookup returns CDR1 SGHRS and CDR2 YFSETQ. Here the CDR3 reads CASSRTGNTDTQYF.

This chain links TRBV4-3 with TRBJ1-4. CDR1 and CDR2 from the germline V gene are LGHNA and YSLEER. The CDR3 runs 12 residues. The CDR3 loop reads CTSSHLGEKLFF.

The V call is TRBV7-6, the J call TRBJ1-3. In germline, CDR1 is SGHVS, CDR2 FNYEAQ. This CDR3 is built from 14 residues. CDR3 protein: CASSPRVTGNTIYF.

V gene TRBV4-3 combines with J gene TRBJ1-2; TCRdb names TRBD1, which stays unverified in the absence of DNA. CDR3 length: 14 residues. Germline V lookup: CDR1 LGHNA, CDR2 YSLEER. CDR3 loop: CASSQDRGIWGYTF.

The V gene is TRBV6-5, the J gene TRBJ2-3. This CDR3 has 16 amino acids. Per the germline V gene, CDR1 is MNHEY and CDR2 is SVGAGI. The CDR3 protein is CASSYWTTWNTDTQYF.

The V call is TRBV30, the J call TRBJ2-1; TCRdb selects TRBD2, and the lack of DNA leaves this call unchecked. The CDR3 has 16 residues. The germline CDR1 and CDR2 sequences are GTSNPN and SVGIG (reference sequence). CDR3 protein: CAWSGLAGAPGDEQFF.

The chain employs TRBV4-3 and TRBJ2-3; TCRdb names TRBD2, which stays unverified in the absence of DNA. The CDR3 extends over 16 amino acids. Germline lookup yields CDR1 LGHNA and CDR2 YSLEER. The CDR3 protein is CASSQEASGTTDTQYF.

This sequence joins TRBV5-1 and TRBJ1-1; the TRBD1 assignment by TCRdb is unverifiable without DNA. CDR1 and CDR2 from the germline V gene are SGHRS and YFSETQ. The CDR3 length is 21 residues. This CDR3 is CASRLDGLEGRAQRKNTEAFF.

The rearrangement links TRBV7-2 to TRBJ2-1; the TRBD1 assignment by TCRdb is unverifiable without DNA. This CDR3 has 15 residues. Germline V gene lookup returns CDR1 SGHTA and CDR2 FQGNSA. The CDR3: CASIPGGGRIYEQFF.

J is TRBJ1-4 and V is TRBV28; TCRdb's D call of TRBD1 is untestable without DNA. The germline V gene encodes CDR1 MDHEN and CDR2 SYDVKM. There are 16 residues in the CDR3. CDR3 in amino acids: CASSFSGTGGREKLFF.

The V call is TRBV6-1, the J call TRBJ2-4; TCRdb lists TRBD2, though no DNA is available to test this call. CDR1 is MNHNS, CDR2 SASEGT, per germline. CDR3 length equals 16 residues. The CDR3 protein is CASRRPGTSGKNIQYF.

CDR3 protein: CASSLDPSNTGELFF. The chain links TRBV7-3 to TRBJ2-2; TCRdb calls TRBD1, which cannot be checked without DNA. In germline, CDR1 is SGHTA, CDR2 FQGTGA. The CDR3 extends over 15 amino acids.

CDR3 amino acids: CASSSFDRANTEAFF. This chain uses TRBV6-5 with TRBJ1-1; with no DNA, the TCRdb D assignment of TRBD1 cannot be verified. Germline V gene lookup returns CDR1 MNHEY and CDR2 SVGAGI. The length of the CDR3 is 15 residues.